This T cell receptor (beta chain) was recorded in a study of T cells in Graves' hyperthyroidism and ophthalmopathy. Overall study results and limits: A model of 13 V-J features distinguished ophthalmopathy from stable hyperthyroidism.

V shed 5 bases and J 0 bases; nucleotides not matched to a gene: 7. CDR3 size: 17 residues. Germline CDR1 and CDR2: SEHNR and FQNEAQ (reference sequence). This clonotype was seen more than once but under ten times. Its antigen remains unidentified. Calling Graves' hyperthyroidism stable meant ophthalmopathy did not progress within 18 months. The TCR beta CDR3 regions underwent amplification using RNA transcripts as the source. Using the HTBI primer set, a first-round RT-PCR was run on the TCR CDR3. In TCRdb, the multiplex PCR reads were re-called with MiXCR into one record per CDR3 protein. The sample includes a few hundred thousand distinct CDR3 sequences, about 43% of them seen just once.

The clonotype comes from a woman younger than 35 with Graves' hyperthyroidism. The rearrangement joins TRBV7-9 to TRBJ2-2, with 9 bases lining up with TRBD1. Input material: peripheral blood or thyroid tissue (not recorded which). The CDR3 region is CASSPGYRGPNTGELFF. The CDR3 DNA reads TGTGCCAGCAGCCCAGGGTACAGGGGGCCGAACACCGGGGAGCTGTTTTTT.